This record concerns one TCR beta chain sequence. Antigen unknown. Other DNA sequences from this sample encode an identical CDR3 as well. V trimming: 0 bases; J trimming: 4 bases; junction bases outside the gene matches: 9. This CDR3 contains 17 residues. CDR1 is SGHRS, CDR2 YFSETQ, per germline. The PCR ran on 60 Vbeta and 13 Jbeta primers. TCRdb's table, derived via immunoSEQ multiplex PCR, lists solely in-frame clones and lacks some. The listing contains tens of thousands of clones. The entry originates in a study of cytomegalovirus exposure and HLA in healthy donors. Looking at the study overall: Out of about 179 million T cells, an earlier analysis found around 110 million unique TCR beta sequences in total.

Overall study findings and caveats: Some segments of the V type, notably TRBV6-2 and TRBV6-3, were excluded as indistinguishable. A later analysis linked roughly 17,000 TCR beta sequences to HLA alleles at 0.05 false discovery rate. HLA restriction was apparent for most CMV-associated TCR beta chains in a later analysis.

This TCR was sampled from a woman aged 55 to 70 in good health and CMV-seronegative. Sequencing used PBMCs. The rearrangement links TRBV5-1 to TRBJ2-7, with 11 nucleotides matching TRBD1. The CDR3 loop reads CASSLAAAGTGGYEQYF. The CDR3 DNA reads as TGCGCCAGCAGCTTGGCTGCAGCCGGGACAGGGGGGTACGAGCAGTACTTC. The whole variable domain, remainder taken from reference TRBV5-1 and TRBJ2-7, is KAGVTQTPRYLIKTRGQQVTLSCSPISGHRSVSWYQQTPGQGLQFLFEYFSETQRNKGNFPGRFSGRQFSNSRSEMNVSTLELGDSALYLCASSLAAAGTGGYEQYFGPGTRLTVT.